This T cell receptor (beta chain) came from a study of T cells in Graves' hyperthyroidism and ophthalmopathy. General study results and limits: Blood also contained most expanded thyroid clonotypes above 0.001. Ophthalmopathy, which appeared later, was predicted by the model a median about 5.9 months before onset.

As concerns this clonotype: Its antigen is unknown.

The CDR3 spans 16 residues. Per the germline V gene, CDR1 is MNHNS and CDR2 is SASEGT. V lost 2 bases and J lost 0, with 11 bases in between. RNA transcripts were the template for amplifying TCR beta CDR3 regions. Researchers ran a first-round RT-PCR on the TCR CDR3 using the HTBI primer set. TCRdb re-called the multiplex PCR reads through MiXCR, storing one row per CDR3 protein. The sample has hundreds of thousands of distinct CDR3 sequences, roughly 45% seen once. The clonotype was recovered from an adult man with Graves' disease, either hyperthyroidism or ophthalmopathy (not recorded which). The chain combines TRBV6-1 with TRBJ1-3; D might be TRBD1 (5 bases). Sequenced material: peripheral blood or thyroid tissue (not recorded which). In DNA, the CDR3 is TGTGCCAGCAGTGAAACCCAGGGCGGCTCTGGAAACACCATATATTTT. This encodes CASSETQGGSGNTIYF.